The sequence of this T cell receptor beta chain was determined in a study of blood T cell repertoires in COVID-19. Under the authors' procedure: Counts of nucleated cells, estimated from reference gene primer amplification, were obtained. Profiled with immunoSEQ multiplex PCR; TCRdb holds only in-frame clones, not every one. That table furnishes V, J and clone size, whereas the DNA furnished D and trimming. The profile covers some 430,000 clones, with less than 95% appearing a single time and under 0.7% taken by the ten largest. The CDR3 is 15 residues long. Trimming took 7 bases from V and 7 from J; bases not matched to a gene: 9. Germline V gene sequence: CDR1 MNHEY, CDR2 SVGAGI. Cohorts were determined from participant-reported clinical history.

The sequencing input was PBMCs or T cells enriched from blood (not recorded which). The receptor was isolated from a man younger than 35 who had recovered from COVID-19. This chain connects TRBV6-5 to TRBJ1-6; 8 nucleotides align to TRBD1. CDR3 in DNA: TGTGCCAGCACCGAGGACAGGGTTGAGAATTCACCCCTCCACTTT. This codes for CASTEDRVENSPLHF.